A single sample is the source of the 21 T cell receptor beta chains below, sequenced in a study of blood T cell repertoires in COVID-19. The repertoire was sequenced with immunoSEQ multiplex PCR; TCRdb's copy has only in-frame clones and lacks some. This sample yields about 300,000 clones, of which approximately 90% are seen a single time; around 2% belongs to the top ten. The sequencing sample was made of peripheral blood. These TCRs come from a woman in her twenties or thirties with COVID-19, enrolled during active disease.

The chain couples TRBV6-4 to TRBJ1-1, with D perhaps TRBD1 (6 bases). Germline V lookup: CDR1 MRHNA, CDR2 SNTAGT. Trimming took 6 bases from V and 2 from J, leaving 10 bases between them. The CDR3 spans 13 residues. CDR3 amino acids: CASRETGNTEAFF. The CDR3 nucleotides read TGTGCCAGCAGAGAGACAGGTAACACTGAAGCTTTCTTT.

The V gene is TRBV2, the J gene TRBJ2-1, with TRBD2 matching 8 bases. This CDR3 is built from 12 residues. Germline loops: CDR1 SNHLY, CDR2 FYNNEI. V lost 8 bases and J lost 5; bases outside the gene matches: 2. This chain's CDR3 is CASGTRNNEQFF. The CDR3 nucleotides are TGTGCCAGCGGGACTAGGAACAATGAGCAGTTCTTC.

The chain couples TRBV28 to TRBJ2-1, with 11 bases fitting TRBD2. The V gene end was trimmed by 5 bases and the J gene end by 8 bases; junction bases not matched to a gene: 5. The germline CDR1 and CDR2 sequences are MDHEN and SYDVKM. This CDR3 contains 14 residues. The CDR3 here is CASSRTSGWDEQFF. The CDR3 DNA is TGTGCCAGCAGTCGGACTAGCGGGTGGGATGAGCAGTTCTTC.

The CDR3 nucleotides read TGTGCCAGCAGCCAAGGAGCGCTCTCCTACGAGCAGTACTTC. The encoded protein is CASSQGALSYEQYF. V gene TRBV3-1 (or the pseudogene TRBV3-2) combines with J gene TRBJ2-7; D is unclear. The V and J ends lost 1 base and 0 bases respectively, with 7 bases between them. Looked up from germline, CDR1 is LGHDT and CDR2 is YNNKEL (reference sequence). The CDR3 covers 14 residues.

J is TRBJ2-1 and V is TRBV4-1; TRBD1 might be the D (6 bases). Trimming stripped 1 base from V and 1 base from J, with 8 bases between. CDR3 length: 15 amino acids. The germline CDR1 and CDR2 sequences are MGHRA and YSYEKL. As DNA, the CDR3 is TGCGCCAGCAGCCAAGTGCAGGGGTCCTACAATGAGCAGTTCTTC. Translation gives CASSQVQGSYNEQFF.

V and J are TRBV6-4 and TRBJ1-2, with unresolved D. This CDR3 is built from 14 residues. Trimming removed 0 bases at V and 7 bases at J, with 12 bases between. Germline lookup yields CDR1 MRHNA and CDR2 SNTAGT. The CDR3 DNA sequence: TGTGCCAGCAGTGACTCGAGGGATTCGAGTGGCTACACCTTC. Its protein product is CASSDSRDSSGYTF.

For the CDR3, the DNA is TGTGCCAGTAGTCCCCGGGACAGCCCCTACAATGAGCAGTTCTTC. It specifies CASSPRDSPYNEQFF. This chain links TRBV19 with TRBJ2-1, with 7 bases fitting TRBD1. The germline gives CDR1 LNHDA, CDR2 SQIVND (reference sequence). Trimming at V came to 5 bases and at J to 2 bases, leaving 6 bases not matched to a gene. The CDR3 is 15 amino acids.

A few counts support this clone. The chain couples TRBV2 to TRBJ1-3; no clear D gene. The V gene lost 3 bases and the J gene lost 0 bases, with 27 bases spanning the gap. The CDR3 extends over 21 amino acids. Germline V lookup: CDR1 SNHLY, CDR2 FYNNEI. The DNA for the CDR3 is TGTGCCAGCAGTGATCCGAGGGTTGTGGCAACCGAAACGAGCTCTGGAAACACCATATATTTT. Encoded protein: CASSDPRVVATETSSGNTIYF.

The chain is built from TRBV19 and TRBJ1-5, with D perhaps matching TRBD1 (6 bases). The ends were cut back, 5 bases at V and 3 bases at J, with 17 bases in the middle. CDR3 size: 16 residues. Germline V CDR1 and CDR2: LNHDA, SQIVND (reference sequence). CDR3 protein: CASSPEPGHSNQPQHF. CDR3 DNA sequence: TGTGCCAGTAGTCCAGAGCCGGGACACTCCAATCAGCCCCAGCATTTT.

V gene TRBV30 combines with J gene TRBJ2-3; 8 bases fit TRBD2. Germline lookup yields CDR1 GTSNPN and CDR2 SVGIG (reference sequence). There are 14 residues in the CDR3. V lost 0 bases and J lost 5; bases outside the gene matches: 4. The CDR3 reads CAWSVQLAVDTQYF. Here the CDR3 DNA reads TGTGCCTGGAGTGTACAACTAGCGGTAGATACGCAGTATTTT. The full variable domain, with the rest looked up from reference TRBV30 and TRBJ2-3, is SQTIHQWPATLVQPVGSPLSLECTVEGTSNPNLYWYRQAAGRGLQLLFYSVGIGQISSEVPQNLSASRPQDRQFILSSKKLLLSDSGFYLCAWSVQLAVDTQYFGPGTRLTVL.

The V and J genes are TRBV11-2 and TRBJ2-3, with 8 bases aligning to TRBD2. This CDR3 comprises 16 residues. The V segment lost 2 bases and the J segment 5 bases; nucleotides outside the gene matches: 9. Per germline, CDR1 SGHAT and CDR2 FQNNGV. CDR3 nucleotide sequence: TGTGCCAGCAGCTTATTCTTGTCGGGAGGGCGAGATACGCAGTATTTT. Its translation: CASSLFLSGGRDTQYF.

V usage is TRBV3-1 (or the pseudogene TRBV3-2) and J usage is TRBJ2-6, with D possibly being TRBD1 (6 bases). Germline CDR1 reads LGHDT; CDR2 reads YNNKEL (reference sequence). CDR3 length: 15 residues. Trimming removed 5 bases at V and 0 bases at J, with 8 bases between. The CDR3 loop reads CASSAGVSGANVLTF. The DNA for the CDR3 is TGTGCCAGCAGCGCAGGGGTCTCTGGGGCCAACGTCCTGACTTTC.

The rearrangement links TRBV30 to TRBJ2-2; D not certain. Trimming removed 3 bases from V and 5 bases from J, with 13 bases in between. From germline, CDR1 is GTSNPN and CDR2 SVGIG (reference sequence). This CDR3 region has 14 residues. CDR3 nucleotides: TGTGCCTGGAGCCCCTTTACTATGACCGGGGAGCTGTTTTTT. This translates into CAWSPFTMTGELFF.

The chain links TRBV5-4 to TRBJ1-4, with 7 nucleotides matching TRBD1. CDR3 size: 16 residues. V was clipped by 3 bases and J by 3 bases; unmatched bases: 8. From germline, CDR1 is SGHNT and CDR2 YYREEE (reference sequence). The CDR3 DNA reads TGTGCCAGCAGCTCCCAACAGGGGCTGGCTAATGAAAAACTGTTTTTT. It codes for CASSSQQGLANEKLFF.

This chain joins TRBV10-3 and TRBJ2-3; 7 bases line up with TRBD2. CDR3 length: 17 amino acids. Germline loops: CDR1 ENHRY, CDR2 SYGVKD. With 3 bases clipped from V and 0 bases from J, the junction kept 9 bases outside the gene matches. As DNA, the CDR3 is TGTGCCATCAGTGAAGGGGCGGGAGCCCCGAGCACAGATACGCAGTATTTT. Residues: CAISEGAGAPSTDTQYF.

The CDR3 nucleotides are TGTGCCAGCAGGCGGACAGGGAGTAACTATGGCTACACCTTC. Its translation: CASRRTGSNYGYTF. V is TRBV5-8 and J is TRBJ1-2; 8 nucleotides line up with TRBD1. This CDR3 is built from 14 residues. The V and J ends lost 5 bases and 1 base, in that order; junction bases with no gene match: 4. CDR1 and CDR2 (germline): SGHTS, YDEGEE. Using reference TRBV5-8 and TRBJ1-2 for the parts outside the CDR3, the full variable domain is EAGVTQSPTHLIKTRGQQATLRCSPISGHTSVYWYQQALGLGLQFLLWYDEGEERNRGNFPPRFSGRQFPNYSSELNVNALELEDSALYLCASRRTGSNYGYTFGSGTRLTVV.

CDR3 in amino acids: CASSPTTRTFSTDTQYF. In DNA, the CDR3 is TGTGCCAGCAGCCCAACGACTCGAACCTTTAGCACAGATACGCAGTATTTT. This chain uses TRBV7-2 with TRBJ2-3; D gene unclear. Germline CDR1 reads SGHTA; CDR2 reads FQGNSA. The CDR3 runs 17 residues. V was clipped by 5 bases and J by 0 bases, with 18 bases between them.

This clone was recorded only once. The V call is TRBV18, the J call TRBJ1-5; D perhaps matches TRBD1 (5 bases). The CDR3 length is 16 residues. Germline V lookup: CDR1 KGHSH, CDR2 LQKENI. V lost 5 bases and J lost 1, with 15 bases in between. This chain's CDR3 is CASSGWRTTSNQPQHF. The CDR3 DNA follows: TGTGCCAGCTCAGGTTGGCGGACAACAAGCAATCAGCCCCAGCATTTT.

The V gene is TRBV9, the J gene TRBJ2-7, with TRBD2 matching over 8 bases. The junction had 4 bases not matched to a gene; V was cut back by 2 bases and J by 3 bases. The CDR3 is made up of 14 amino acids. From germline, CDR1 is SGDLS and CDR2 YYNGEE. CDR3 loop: CASSVALAVYEQYF. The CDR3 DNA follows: TGTGCCAGCAGCGTGGCACTAGCGGTCTACGAGCAGTACTTC. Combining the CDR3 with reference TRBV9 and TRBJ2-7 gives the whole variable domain DSGVTQTPKHLITATGQRVTLRCSPRSGDLSVYWYQQSLDQGLQFLIQYYNGEERAKGNILERFSAQQFPDLHSELNLSSLELGDSALYFCASSVALAVYEQYFGPGTRLTVT.

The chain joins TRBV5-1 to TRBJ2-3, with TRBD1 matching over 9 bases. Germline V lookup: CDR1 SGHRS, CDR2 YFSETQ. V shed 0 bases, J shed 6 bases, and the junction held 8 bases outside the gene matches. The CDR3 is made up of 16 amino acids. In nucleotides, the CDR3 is TGCGCCAGCAGCTTGGCCGTGGACAGGGGTGGCGATACGCAGTATTTT. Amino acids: CASSLAVDRGGDTQYF.

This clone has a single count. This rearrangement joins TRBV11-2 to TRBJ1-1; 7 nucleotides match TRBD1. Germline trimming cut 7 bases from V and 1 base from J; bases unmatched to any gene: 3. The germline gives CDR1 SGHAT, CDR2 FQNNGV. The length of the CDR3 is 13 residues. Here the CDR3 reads CASTRTGNTEAFF. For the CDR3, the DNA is TGTGCCAGCACCCGGACAGGGAACACTGAAGCTTTCTTT.